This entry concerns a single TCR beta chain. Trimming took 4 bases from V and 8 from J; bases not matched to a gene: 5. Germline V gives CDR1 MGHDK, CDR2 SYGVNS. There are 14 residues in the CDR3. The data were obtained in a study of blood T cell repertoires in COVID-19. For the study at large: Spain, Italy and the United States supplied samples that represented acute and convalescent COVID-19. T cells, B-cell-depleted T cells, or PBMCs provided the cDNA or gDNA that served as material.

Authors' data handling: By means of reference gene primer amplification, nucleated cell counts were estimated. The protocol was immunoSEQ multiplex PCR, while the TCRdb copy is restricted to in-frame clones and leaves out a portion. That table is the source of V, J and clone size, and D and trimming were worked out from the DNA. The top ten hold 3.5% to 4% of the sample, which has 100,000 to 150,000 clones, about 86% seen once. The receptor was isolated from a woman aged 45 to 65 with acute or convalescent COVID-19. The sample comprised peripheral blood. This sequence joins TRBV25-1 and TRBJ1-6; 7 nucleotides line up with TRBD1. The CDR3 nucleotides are TGTGCCAGCAGTGTAACAGGACAGGATTCACCCCTCCACTTT. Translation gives CASSVTGQDSPLHF.